Included here is one T cell receptor beta chain sequence, with context. The data derive from a study of human T cells and chemical hapten exposure. The time point denotes: patch test 1, 2 weeks after DPC sensitization. As to treatment: therapeutic diphenylcyclopropenone sensitization with weekly scalp DPC. TCRdb reprocessed the RACE reads with MiXCR, giving one entry per CDR3 protein. The sample lists more than 90,000 distinct CDR3 sequences, over 9.5% occurring once. This CDR3 comprises 13 residues. Deletions cut 0 bases from V and 7 bases from J, with 10 bases between. CDR1 GTSNPN and CDR2 SVGIG come from the germline V gene (reference sequence).

V usage is TRBV30 and J usage is TRBJ2-1; weak D call: TRBD1 (6 bases). The receptor was derived from a man between 35 and 55 years old with alopecia areata. Some clones in this sample may be carry-over from other donors' samples. The sequencing used whole blood, collected in connection with sensitization to the hapten diphenylcyclopropenone (DPC). The CDR3 protein is CAWSVLGGNEQFF. The CDR3 nucleotides are TGTGCCTGGAGTGTACTAGGGGGTAATGAGCAGTTCTTC.